Below are 4 T cell receptor beta chains sequenced from a single sample in a study of T-cell reconstitution after alpha-beta-depleted transplantation in children. Preparation of the TCRbeta library was carried out with unique molecular identifiers. MiXCR was run by TCRdb on the PCR reads, yielding one entry per CDR3 protein. The table lists 65,000 to 70,000 distinct CDR3 sequences, 4.9% of them singletons. The sequencing here drew on PBMCs, mostly from graft donor cells, taken 180 days after TCRalphabeta/CD19-depleted stem cell transplant. These TCRs come from a boy under two years old who had a stem cell transplant for acute myeloid leukemia, so the T cells may come from the graft donor.

Ten or more counts support this clonotype. A read error may account for a junction end that differs from germline. This chain connects TRBV27 to TRBJ1-1; TRBD1 matches at 10 bases. The germline CDR1 and CDR2 sequences are MNHEY and SMNVEV (reference sequence). The CDR3 has 14 amino acids. In DNA form, the CDR3 reads TGTGCCAGCAGTTTCCGTGGGGGGACAGGGGAGGTCCATTTT. Amino acid sequence: CASSFRGGTGEVHF.

The sample holds many counts of this clonotype. J is TRBJ2-1 and V is TRBV24-1; perhaps TRBD1 as D (6 bases). Per the germline V gene, CDR1 is KGHDR and CDR2 is SFDVKD. The CDR3 runs to 13 residues. Trimming took off 10 bases at V and 0 bases at J, with 9 bases between the two ends. CDR3 bases: TGTGCCACTCAACAGGGCTCCTACAATGAGCAGTTCTTC. This codes for CATQQGSYNEQFF.

In this sample, this clonotype turned up many times. The chain uses TRBV19 and TRBJ2-5, with D perhaps assigned TRBD1 or TRBD2 (5 bases each). CDR1 LNHDA and CDR2 SQIVND come from the germline V gene (reference sequence). The CDR3 totals 13 residues. V was clipped by 7 bases and J by 6 bases, with 15 bases between them. The CDR3 DNA reads as TGTGCCAGTAAGGGGACGGCCGCCCAGACCCAGTACTTC. This sequence encodes CASKGTAAQTQYF.

This clonotype was detected ten times or more. The J gene is TRBJ1-2, the V gene TRBV27; no reliable D call. The length of the CDR3 is 14 residues. CDR1 is MNHEY and CDR2 is SMNVEV in the germline V gene (reference sequence). Trimming shortened V by 0 bases and J by 8 bases, and 13 bases separated the two germline ends. The CDR3 DNA follows: TGTGCCAGCAGTTTATCTAGAGGGTTTCGGGGCTACACCTTC. Protein product: CASSLSRGFRGYTF.